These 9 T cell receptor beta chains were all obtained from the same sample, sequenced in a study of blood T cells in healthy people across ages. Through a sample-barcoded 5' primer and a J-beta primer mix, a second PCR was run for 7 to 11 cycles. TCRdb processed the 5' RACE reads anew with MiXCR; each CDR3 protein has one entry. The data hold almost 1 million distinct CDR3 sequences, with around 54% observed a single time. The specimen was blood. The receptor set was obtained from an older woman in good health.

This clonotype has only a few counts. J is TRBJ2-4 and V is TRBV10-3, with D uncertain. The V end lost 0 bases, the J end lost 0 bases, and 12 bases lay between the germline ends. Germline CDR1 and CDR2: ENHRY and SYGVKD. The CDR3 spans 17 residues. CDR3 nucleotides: TGTGCCATCAGTGAGTCGTCGGCCGGTAGAGCCAAAAACATTCAGTACTTC. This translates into CAISESSAGRAKNIQYF.

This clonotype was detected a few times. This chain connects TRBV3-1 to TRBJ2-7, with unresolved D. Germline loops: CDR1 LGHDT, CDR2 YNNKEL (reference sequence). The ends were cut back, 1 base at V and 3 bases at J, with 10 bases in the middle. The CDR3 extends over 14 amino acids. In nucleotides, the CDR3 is TGTGCCAGCAGCCAAGTAGAGAACCTCTACGAGCAGTACTTC. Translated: CASSQVENLYEQYF.

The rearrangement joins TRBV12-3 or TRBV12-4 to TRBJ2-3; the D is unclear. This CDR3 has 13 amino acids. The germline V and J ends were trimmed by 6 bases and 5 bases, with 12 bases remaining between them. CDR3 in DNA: TGTGCCAGCAGCACCGTGAGTGGAGATACGCAGTATTTT. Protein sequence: CASSTVSGDTQYF.

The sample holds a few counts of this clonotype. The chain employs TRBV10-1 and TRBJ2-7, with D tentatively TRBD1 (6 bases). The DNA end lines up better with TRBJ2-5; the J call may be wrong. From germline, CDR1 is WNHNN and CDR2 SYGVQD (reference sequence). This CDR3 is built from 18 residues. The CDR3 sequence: CASSEGGAGTQGLETQYF. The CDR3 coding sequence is TGCGCCAGCAGTGAAGGGGGTGCAGGCACCCAAGGTTTGGAGACCCAGTACTTC.

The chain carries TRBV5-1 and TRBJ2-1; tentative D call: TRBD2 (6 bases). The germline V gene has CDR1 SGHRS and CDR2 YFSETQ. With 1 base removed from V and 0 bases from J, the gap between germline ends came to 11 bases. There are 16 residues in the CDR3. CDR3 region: CASSLPAGSSYNEQFF. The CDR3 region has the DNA TGCGCCAGCAGCTTGCCAGCGGGTAGCTCCTACAATGAGCAGTTCTTC.

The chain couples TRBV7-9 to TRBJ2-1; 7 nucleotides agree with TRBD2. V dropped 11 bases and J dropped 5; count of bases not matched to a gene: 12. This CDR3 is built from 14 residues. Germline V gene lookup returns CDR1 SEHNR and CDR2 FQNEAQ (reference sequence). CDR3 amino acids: CAARAGVNDNEQFF. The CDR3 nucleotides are TGTGCCGCCAGGGCGGGAGTAAATGACAATGAGCAGTTCTTC.

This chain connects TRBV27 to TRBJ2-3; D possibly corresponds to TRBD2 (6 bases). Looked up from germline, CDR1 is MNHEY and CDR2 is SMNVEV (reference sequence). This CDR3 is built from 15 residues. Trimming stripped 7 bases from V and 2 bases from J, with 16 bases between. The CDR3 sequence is CASINLGGVTDTQYF. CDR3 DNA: TGTGCCAGCATTAACCTGGGGGGTGTCACAGATACGCAGTATTTT.

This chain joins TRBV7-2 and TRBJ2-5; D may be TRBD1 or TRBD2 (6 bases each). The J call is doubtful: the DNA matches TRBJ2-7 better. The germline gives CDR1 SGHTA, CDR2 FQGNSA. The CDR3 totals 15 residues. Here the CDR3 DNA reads TGTGCCAGCAGCCCTATGGGGGGCCCTGCCTACGAGCAGTACTTC. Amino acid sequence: CASSPMGGPAYEQYF.

In nucleotides, the CDR3 is TGTGCCAGCAGCGGAGGGCGGGACATTCAGTACTTC. Amino acid sequence: CASSGGRDIQYF. The chain has TRBV9 and TRBJ2-4; tentative D call: TRBD2 (5 bases). The germline V and J ends were trimmed by 3 bases and 8 bases, with 9 bases remaining between them. Germline V gene sequence: CDR1 SGDLS, CDR2 YYNGEE. This CDR3 region has 12 residues.